The rows below give T cell receptor beta chains drawn from one sample of a study of CD8 T cells in Susac syndrome. MiXCR, applied by TCRdb to the immunoSEQ multiplex PCR reads, yields one record per CDR3 protein. The sample shows about 300,000 distinct CDR3 sequences, 75% to 85% of them seen only once. Material for sequencing was CD8+ T cells from PBMCs. These receptor sequences come from a human donor with multiple sclerosis. Both conserved end residues are part of each CDR3. D genes are given only for firm matches. Clone size appears in some rows only: once, few, many, or a class for an expanded clone.

TRBJ2-7 TRBV7-9 TRBD1 once TGTGCCAGCAGCGTAGTCGGGACAGTCGACGAGCAGTACTTC CASSVVGTVDEQYF
TRBJ2-2 TRBV7-8 . . TGTGCCAGCAGTTTCGGGCCCGCCCAGAACACCGGGGAGCTGTTTTTT CASSFGPAQNTGELFF
TRBJ1-1 TRBV29-1 TRBD1 . TGCAGCGTCGCTTTCGGGACAGGGAAGGACACTGAAGCTTTCTTT CSVAFGTGKDTEAFF
TRBJ2-1 TRBV14 . once TGTGCCAGCAGCCAAAAAATCCCCCAGCCGGGGGCTGAGCAGTTCTTC CASSQKIPQPGAEQFF
TRBJ1-2 TRBV5-6 TRBD1 . TGTGCCAGCAGATTGAACCCAGGGACAGTGGTTTATGGCTACACCTTC CASRLNPGTVVYGYTF
TRBJ1-1 TRBV24-1 . . TGTGCCACCAGTGATGGACAGTACACTGAAGCTTTCTTT CATSDGQYTEAFF
TRBJ2-7 TRBV25-1 . . TGTGCCAGCAGTGAATTCCCAGGGCGCGAGCAGTACTTC CASSEFPGREQYF
TRBJ1-2 TRBV5-1 . . TGCGCCAGCAGCTTGGAGGGCAACTATGGCTACACCTTC CASSLEGNYGYTF
TRBJ1-2 TRBV7-6 . . TGTGCCAGCAGCTTAACCCTGCGTGGGACCGCAGGCTACACCTTC CASSLTLRGTAGYTF
TRBJ1-5 TRBV4-1 . . TGCGCCAGCGCACTTACAGGTTCCGGCCAGCCCCAGCATTTT CASALTGSGQPQHF
TRBJ1-1 TRBV19 TRBD1 . TGTGCCAGTAGTAGGTTCACAGGGGGAAATGAAGCTTTCTTT CASSRFTGGNEAFF
TRBJ2-3 TRBV7-8 TRBD2 . TGTGCCAGCAGCCGGGACTACACAGATACGCAGTATTTT CASSRDYTDTQYF
TRBJ2-7 TRBV11-2 TRBD2 . TGTGCCAGCAGCTTAACCCTCCCGGGACTAGAGTCCTACGAGCAGTACTTC CASSLTLPGLESYEQYF
TRBJ2-1 TRBV10-2 TRBD1 . TGCGCCAGCACGGGACAGCTCTACAATGAGCAGTTCTTC CASTGQLYNEQFF
TRBJ2-7 TRBV6-1 TRBD2 . TGTGCCAGCAGGGATAGCGGGATTTACGAGCAGTACTTC CASRDSGIYEQYF